The present T cell receptor beta chain was sequenced within a study of human T cells and chemical hapten exposure. Time point indicated: patch test 2, 6 weeks after DPC sensitization. Documented treatment: therapeutic diphenylcyclopropenone sensitization with weekly scalp DPC. Study-wide points: With regard to DPC sensitization, TCRs above 1 in 1000 frequency did not change.

On this clonotype: Antigen specificity is unknown.

CDR3 length: 15 amino acids. The germline gives CDR1 ENHRY, CDR2 SYGVKD. V lost 6 bases to trimming and J lost 0 bases, with 12 bases between them. Per the original data handling: From about 22,000 to 700,000 TCRs were found per sample, with a median of about 100,000. TCRdb redid the calling of the RACE reads with MiXCR, one entry per CDR3 protein. The V and J calls were determined by TCRdb, not by the authors. The top ten clones hold around 6.8% of a sample with around 75,000 distinct CDR3 sequences, under 13% of them seen once. This TCR derives from a woman in her forties or fifties with alopecia areata. Some clones in this sample may be carry-over from other donors' samples. This sample comprised whole blood, obtained in connection with sensitization to the hapten diphenylcyclopropenone (DPC). This sequence joins TRBV10-3 and TRBJ2-1; possibly TRBD1 for D (6 bases). The CDR3, as DNA: TGTGCCATCAGCCAAGGGGGTAGCTCCTACAATGAGCAGTTCTTC. This sequence encodes CAISQGGSSYNEQFF.